The 31 T cell receptor beta chains given below trace back to one sample, sequenced in a study of shared clonotypes between healthy human individuals. Measured with immunoSEQ multiplex PCR; TCRdb has only the in-frame clones, and not every one. Of 1.5 million to 2.5 million clones in the sample, roughly 95% were seen once. Naivety among CD8 cells was defined by CD45RO negativity and positive CCR7 selection, thereby excluding terminally differentiated effector memory CD45RA+ cells. Sequenced sample: naive CD8+ T cells sorted from blood. The receptors here all came from a man aged 18 to 35 in good health.

The rearrangement uses TRBV6-1 and TRBJ1-1, with D perhaps matching TRBD1 (5 bases). V gave up 6 bases and J gave up 6 bases, with 11 bases separating them. CDR1 and CDR2 (germline): MNHNS, SASEGT. The CDR3 consists of 12 residues. The DNA of the CDR3 is TGTGCCAGCAGATTGGGGGGAGCTGAAGCTTTCTTT. Amino acids: CASRLGGAEAFF.

This chain uses TRBV5-5 with TRBJ2-2; a weak D match, TRBD2 (6 bases). Germline CDR1 SGHKS, CDR2 YYEKEE (reference sequence). V lost 0 bases and J 0 bases, leaving 9 bases between the germline ends. This CDR3 region has 16 residues. This CDR3 is CASSLEAGTNTGELFF. The DNA of the CDR3 is TGTGCCAGCAGCTTGGAAGCGGGTACGAACACCGGGGAGCTGTTTTTT.

The J gene is TRBJ2-7, the V gene TRBV7-8; D not resolved. Germline V gives CDR1 SGHVS, CDR2 FQNEAQ. CDR3 size: 12 residues. V lost 4 bases and J 6 bases, leaving 10 bases between the germline ends. In DNA, the CDR3 is TGTGCCAGCAGCTCCGTTGGGTCCGAGCAGTACTTC. Protein: CASSSVGSEQYF. The full variable domain, in which reference TRBV7-8 and TRBJ2-7 provide the parts outside the CDR3, is GAGVSQSPRYKVAKRGQDVALRCDPISGHVSLFWYQQALGQGPEFLTYFQNEAQLDKSGLPSDRFFAERPEGSVSTLKIQRTQQEDSAVYLCASSSVGSEQYFGPGTRLTVT.

The rearrangement links TRBV7-9 to TRBJ2-1; no clear D gene. Trimming took 10 bases from V and 0 from J, leaving 13 bases between them. This CDR3 is 14 amino acids long. Germline V gives CDR1 SEHNR, CDR2 FQNEAQ (reference sequence). CDR3: CAIDRSFSYNEQFF. CDR3 DNA sequence: TGTGCCATCGATCGGAGTTTCTCCTACAATGAGCAGTTCTTC.

This rearrangement joins TRBV7-8 to TRBJ2-2; no firm D call. In germline, CDR1 is SGHVS, CDR2 FQNEAQ. V was clipped by 0 bases and J by 2 bases, with 13 bases between them. The CDR3 totals 17 residues. In DNA form, the CDR3 reads TGTGCCAGCAGCTTAGCGCTGGCCGGTCGAAACACCGGGGAGCTGTTTTTT. Protein sequence: CASSLALAGRNTGELFF.

The DNA for the CDR3 is TGTGCCAGCAGCGGGGACAGGGGCTCCTACAATGAGCAGTTCTTC. Amino acid sequence: CASSGDRGSYNEQFF. The chain links TRBV9 to TRBJ2-1; 10 positions match TRBD1. The germline gives CDR1 SGDLS, CDR2 YYNGEE. The CDR3 is made up of 15 amino acids. V lost 3 bases and J lost 0; bases outside the gene matches: 0.

This chain joins TRBV5-4 and TRBJ1-2; no reliable D call. Per germline, CDR1 SGHNT and CDR2 YYREEE (reference sequence). CDR3 size: 11 residues. The V gene lost 5 bases and the J gene lost 6 bases, with 8 bases spanning the gap. The CDR3 sequence is CASRLEHGYTF. CDR3 nucleotide sequence: TGTGCCAGCAGGCTGGAACATGGCTACACCTTC.

The V gene is TRBV6-6, the J gene TRBJ1-5; D gene unclear. Trimming took off 9 bases at V and 2 bases at J, with 11 bases between the two ends. The CDR3 extends over 13 amino acids. Germline V lookup: CDR1 MNHNY, CDR2 SVGAGI (reference sequence). The CDR3 region is CASMDQGNQPQHF. The CDR3 nucleotides read TGTGCCAGTATGGATCAGGGCAATCAGCCCCAGCATTTT.

The CDR3 sequence is CASSLQRGFYNEQFF. CDR3 coding DNA: TGTGCCAGCAGCTTACAGCGGGGGTTTTACAATGAGCAGTTCTTC. The rearrangement uses TRBV7-3 and TRBJ2-1; 8 bases agree with TRBD2. The CDR3 contains 15 residues. Germline loops: CDR1 SGHTA, CDR2 FQGTGA. V trimming: 2 bases; J trimming: 4 bases; junction bases outside the gene matches: 4.

For this clone: This sample includes further DNA sequences coding for the same CDR3. V gene TRBV7-9 combines with J gene TRBJ2-7, with D maybe TRBD2 (5 bases). Germline-derived CDR1 and CDR2 are SEHNR and FQNEAQ (reference sequence). Trimming took off 4 bases at V and 1 base at J, with 8 bases between the two ends. The CDR3 consists of 13 residues. CDR3 nucleotides: TGTGCCAGCAGCTCCACGGGATCCTACGAGCAGTACTTC. This translates into CASSSTGSYEQYF.

This chain joins TRBV4-1 and TRBJ1-2; D is undetermined. CDR1 and CDR2 from the germline V gene are MGHRA and YSYEKL. The CDR3 consists of 15 residues. V gave up 0 bases and J gave up 1 base, with 9 bases separating them. CDR3 DNA: TGCGCCAGCAGCCAAGATATGGAGCATAACTATGGCTACACCTTC. Protein sequence: CASSQDMEHNYGYTF.

The chain combines TRBV4-1 with TRBJ2-7; D might be TRBD2 (7 bases). The CDR3 runs to 15 residues. Germline V lookup: CDR1 MGHRA, CDR2 YSYEKL. The V gene lost 0 bases and the J gene lost 0 bases, with 9 bases spanning the gap. CDR3 bases: TGCGCCAGCAGCCAAGAGCGGGGGCACTCCTACGAGCAGTACTTC. Its translation: CASSQERGHSYEQYF.

The chain has TRBV5-4 and TRBJ1-5; D uncertain. V gave up 4 bases and J gave up 7 bases, with 9 bases separating them. The CDR3 has 12 residues. The germline CDR1 and CDR2 sequences are SGHNT and YYREEE (reference sequence). The CDR3 loop reads CASSLDGQPQHF. CDR3 nucleotides: TGTGCCAGCAGCCTCGATGGGCAGCCCCAGCATTTT.

The V and J genes are TRBV6-5 and TRBJ2-3; D call uncertain. This CDR3 comprises 15 residues. The ends were cut back, 6 bases at V and 4 bases at J, with 17 bases in the middle. Germline V CDR1 and CDR2: MNHEY, SVGAGI. The CDR3 DNA reads as TGTGCCAGCAGCCCCCCGGGCTCCGGCGCAGATACGCAGTATTTT. Amino acids: CASSPPGSGADTQYF.

The chain recombines TRBV6-5 with TRBJ2-1, with D hard to call. Trimming shortened V by 4 bases and J by 0 bases, and 7 bases separated the two germline ends. Germline V gene data show CDR1 as MNHEY and CDR2 as SVGAGI. The CDR3 totals 14 residues. CDR3 protein: CASSSATSYNEQFF. The CDR3 DNA sequence: TGTGCCAGCAGTTCAGCTACCTCCTACAATGAGCAGTTCTTC.

This chain connects TRBV5-6 to TRBJ2-1; no definite D call. The germline V and J ends were trimmed by 6 bases and 9 bases, with 13 bases remaining between them. CDR3 length equals 12 residues. Germline V lookup: CDR1 SGHDT, CDR2 YYEEEE. CDR3 nucleotides: TGTGCCAGCACCATGCACCCGGCTGAGCAGTTCTTC. Translation gives CASTMHPAEQFF. The full variable domain, rest sourced from reference TRBV5-6 and TRBJ2-1, is DAGVTQSPTHLIKTRGQQVTLRCSPKSGHDTVSWYQQALGQGPQFIFQYYEEEERQRGNFPDRFSGHQFPNYSSELNVNALLLGDSALYLCASTMHPAEQFFGPGTRLTVL.

This rearrangement joins TRBV9 to TRBJ2-7; 8 bases agree with TRBD1. The germline V gene has CDR1 SGDLS and CDR2 YYNGEE. The CDR3 has 14 residues. J lost 4 bases, V lost 8 bases, and 11 bases had no gene match. In nucleotides, the CDR3 is TGTGCCAGTTCTACAGGGGGATCCGGTTACGAGCAGTACTTC. This encodes CASSTGGSGYEQYF.

This clone came up once. The chain carries TRBV5-6 and TRBJ2-7, with a possible D match to TRBD2 (5 bases). Germline values: CDR1 SGHDT, CDR2 YYEEEE. The CDR3 contains 13 residues. V was shortened by 3 bases and J by 3 bases, with 10 bases between the two germline ends. The CDR3 DNA reads TGTGCCAGCAGCTCCGGGATTATCTACGAGCAGTACTTC. Its protein is CASSSGIIYEQYF.

The rearrangement uses TRBV7-2 and TRBJ1-6; D perhaps matches TRBD1 (5 bases). The germline V gene encodes CDR1 SGHTA and CDR2 FQGNSA. The CDR3 contains 19 residues. The V and J ends lost 1 base and 4 bases respectively, with 20 bases between them. The CDR3 DNA reads TGTGCCAGCAGCTTAGAGGGGCAGAAACCAATTCTATATAATTCACCCCTCCACTTT. Amino acid sequence: CASSLEGQKPILYNSPLHF.

This clone was counted once. The gene calls are TRBV6-4 and TRBJ2-2; unclear D gene. The germline V gene encodes CDR1 MRHNA and CDR2 SNTAGT. The CDR3 totals 15 residues. Trimming shortened V by 1 base and J by 4 bases, and 10 bases separated the two germline ends. The CDR3 DNA is TGTGCCAGCAGTGACTGGGGTCTTGTCACCGGGGAGCTGTTTTTT. Translating it yields CASSDWGLVTGELFF.

The chain employs TRBV9 and TRBJ1-1, with a weak D call TRBD1 (5 bases). The CDR3 spans 15 residues. V was cut by 0 bases and J by 4 bases, with 13 bases left in between. CDR1 and CDR2 (germline): SGDLS, YYNGEE. CDR3 sequence (DNA): TGTGCCAGCAGCGTAGCAGGGTTCGAGAGCACTGAAGCTTTCTTT. It specifies CASSVAGFESTEAFF.

CDR3 sequence: CASRLRGTSSSYEQYF. The CDR3 DNA sequence: TGTGCCAGTAGGTTAAGAGGGACTTCGAGCTCCTACGAGCAGTACTTC. This chain uses TRBV19 with TRBJ2-7; tentatively, D is TRBD2 (6 bases). The CDR3 is 16 residues long. Trimming shortened V by 6 bases and J by 0 bases, and 18 bases separated the two germline ends. Germline V gives CDR1 LNHDA, CDR2 SQIVND (reference sequence). Together with reference TRBV19 and TRBJ2-7, the CDR3 gives the full variable domain: DGGITQSPKYLFRKEGQNVTLSCEQNLNHDAMYWYRQDPGQGLRLIYYSQIVNDFQKGDIAEGYSVSREKKESFPLTVTSAQKNPTAFYLCASRLRGTSSSYEQYFGPGTRLTVT.

The chain employs TRBV4-3 and TRBJ2-7; 10 bases align to TRBD2. Trimming cost V 3 bases and J 5 bases; bases outside gene matches: 13. Germline loops: CDR1 LGHNA, CDR2 YSLEER. The CDR3 consists of 17 residues. The CDR3 here is CASSHSPEREGPHEQYF. CDR3 in DNA: TGCGCCAGCAGCCATTCACCCGAGCGGGAGGGCCCCCACGAGCAGTACTTC.

This sequence joins TRBV29-1 and TRBJ1-2; D may be TRBD1 (5 bases). Germline CDR1 and CDR2: SQVTM and ANQGSEA. The CDR3 loop spans 12 amino acids. The V end was cut by 3 bases, the J end by 8 bases, with 13 bases between. This chain's CDR3 is CSVDPGGEGYTF. The CDR3 nucleotides read TGCAGCGTTGATCCGGGGGGAGAAGGCTACACCTTC.

This sequence joins TRBV4-3 and TRBJ2-7, with 10 nucleotides matching TRBD2. J gave up 7 bases and V 0 bases, and 9 bases lay outside the gene matches. In germline, CDR1 is LGHNA, CDR2 YSLEER. The CDR3 consists of 16 residues. CDR3 protein: CASSQDLELAGWEQYF. CDR3 bases: TGCGCCAGCAGCCAAGATTTAGAACTAGCGGGGTGGGAGCAGTACTTC.

V is TRBV6-1 and J is TRBJ1-5; a possible D gene is TRBD1 (5 bases). V shed 1 base and J shed 6 bases, with 13 bases lying between them. The CDR3 is made up of 15 amino acids. Germline-derived CDR1 and CDR2 are MNHNS and SASEGT. The CDR3 region has the DNA TGTGCCAGCAGTGAAGTTATTAGGGGCAGTCAGCCCCAGCATTTT. Residues: CASSEVIRGSQPQHF.

For the CDR3, the DNA is TGTGCCAGCAGTGGGTCCGTCTACAATGAGCAGTTCTTC. Protein sequence: CASSGSVYNEQFF. The chain is built from TRBV2 and TRBJ2-1, with unresolved D. The germline V gene encodes CDR1 SNHLY and CDR2 FYNNEI. V dropped 4 bases and J dropped 3 bases, with 7 bases sitting between them. The CDR3 has 13 amino acids.

With respect to this clone: In the same sample, other DNA sequences code for this CDR3. The V and J genes are TRBV6-5 and TRBJ2-3; perhaps D is TRBD1 or TRBD2 (6 bases each). V lost 2 bases and J lost 4, with 10 bases in between. Germline CDR1 and CDR2: MNHEY and SVGAGI. The CDR3 sequence is 14 residues long. CDR3 bases: TGTGCCAGCAGTTACCTCGGGGGCGCAGATACGCAGTATTTT. It encodes CASSYLGGADTQYF.

The chain joins TRBV7-9 to TRBJ2-7; 7 bases line up with TRBD2. There are 13 residues in the CDR3. V shed 10 bases, J shed 6 bases, and the junction held 12 bases outside the gene matches. CDR1 and CDR2 from the germline V gene are SEHNR and FQNEAQ (reference sequence). CDR3 region: CATIWGAGSEQYF. Here the CDR3 DNA reads TGTGCCACCATATGGGGAGCGGGAAGCGAGCAGTACTTC.

The chain combines TRBV30 with TRBJ2-3, with 13 bases fitting TRBD2. This CDR3 has 15 amino acids. Germline CDR1 is GTSNPN and CDR2 is SVGIG (reference sequence). With V trimmed by 3 bases and J by 5 bases, 5 bases remained unmatched. The CDR3 DNA reads TGTGCCTGGAGCCGACTAGCGGGGGGAAAAGATACGCAGTATTTT. Its protein is CAWSRLAGGKDTQYF.

This chain joins TRBV13 and TRBJ1-6; maybe TRBD1 (6 bases). The germline V gene encodes CDR1 PRHDT and CDR2 FYEKMQ (reference sequence). Trimming took 6 bases from V and 0 from J, leaving 15 bases between them. This CDR3 spans 17 amino acids. The DNA for the CDR3 is TGTGCCAGCAGGACACGGGGGGCGAGCTCCTATAATTCACCCCTCCACTTT. Protein product: CASRTRGASSYNSPLHF.